This T cell receptor (beta chain) was sequenced during a study of neurological immune-mediated disorders. The CDR3 runs 15 residues. V was cut by 6 bases and J by 1 base, with 13 bases left in between. CDR1 is MDHEN and CDR2 is SYDVKM in the germline V gene. This clonotype has ten or more counts. Template-switch 5'RACE cDNA synthesis added a 10-nucleotide unique molecular identifier. TCRdb re-called the 5' RACE reads through MiXCR, storing one row per CDR3 protein. The table has about 69,000 distinct CDR3 sequences, roughly 3.9% seen once; the top ten hold 1% to 1.5%. This TCR came from a man younger than 45 with multiple sclerosis. V is TRBV28 and J is TRBJ1-3, with D hard to call. The sequencing input was PBMCs. CDR3 sequence: CASSSGSGSGNTIYF. The CDR3 nucleotides are TGTGCCAGCAGCTCCGGATCTGGGTCTGGAAACACCATATATTTT.